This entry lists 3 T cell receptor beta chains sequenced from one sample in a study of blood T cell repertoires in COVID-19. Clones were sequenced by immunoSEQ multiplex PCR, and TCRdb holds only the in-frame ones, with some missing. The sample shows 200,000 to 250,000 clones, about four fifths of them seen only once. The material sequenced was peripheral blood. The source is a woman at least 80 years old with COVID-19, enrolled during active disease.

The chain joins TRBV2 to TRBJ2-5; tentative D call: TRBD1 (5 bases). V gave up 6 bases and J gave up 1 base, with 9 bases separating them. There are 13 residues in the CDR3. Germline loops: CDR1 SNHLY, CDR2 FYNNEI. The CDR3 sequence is CASRRDSQETQYF. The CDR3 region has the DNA TGTGCCAGCAGGAGAGACAGCCAAGAGACCCAGTACTTC.

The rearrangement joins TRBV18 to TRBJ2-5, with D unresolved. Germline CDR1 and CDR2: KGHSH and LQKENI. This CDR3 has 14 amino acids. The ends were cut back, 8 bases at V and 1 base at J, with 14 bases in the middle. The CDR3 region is CASTLDIFQETQYF. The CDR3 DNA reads TGTGCCAGCACCTTAGACATATTCCAAGAGACCCAGTACTTC.

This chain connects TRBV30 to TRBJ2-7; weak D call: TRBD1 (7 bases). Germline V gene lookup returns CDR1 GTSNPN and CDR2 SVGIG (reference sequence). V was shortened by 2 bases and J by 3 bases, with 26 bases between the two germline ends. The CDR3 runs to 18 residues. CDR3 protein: CAWSRAGTEAWGVYEQYF. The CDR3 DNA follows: TGTGCCTGGAGTCGCGCAGGGACAGAGGCGTGGGGGGTCTACGAGCAGTACTTC.